Listed here are 30 T cell receptor beta chains from one sample, sequenced in a study of blood T cell repertoires in COVID-19. Generated by immunoSEQ multiplex PCR, the TCRdb table keeps only in-frame clones and is missing some. The table records 150,000 to 200,000 clones, around 79% of them present only once. The sequencing input was peripheral blood. The receptors originated from a man aged 55 to 70 with active or convalescent COVID-19.

This chain connects TRBV6-5 to TRBJ2-2, with no clear D. Germline V gives CDR1 MNHEY, CDR2 SVGAGI. There are 14 residues in the CDR3. Trimming took 4 bases from V and 2 from J, leaving 8 bases between them. CDR3 in DNA: TGTGCCAGCAGTTGGCTGTCCAACACCGGGGAGCTGTTTTTT. It specifies CASSWLSNTGELFF.

The chain joins TRBV3-1 (or the pseudogene TRBV3-2) to TRBJ2-5, with 10 bases aligning to TRBD2. J lost 5 bases, V lost 2 bases, and 8 bases had no gene match. The CDR3 extends over 16 amino acids. The germline CDR1 and CDR2 sequences are LGHDT and YNNKEL (reference sequence). This CDR3 is CASSQTLSGRRETQYF. The CDR3, as DNA: TGTGCCAGCAGCCAAACGCTTAGCGGGAGGAGGGAGACCCAGTACTTC.

At least ten counts were recorded for this clone. This chain connects TRBV4-2 to TRBJ2-1, with TRBD2 matching over 8 bases. The germline gives CDR1 LGHNA, CDR2 YNFKEQ. This CDR3 region has 17 residues. V dropped 0 bases and J dropped 9; count of bases not matched to a gene: 13. This CDR3 reads CASSQDAERERVSEQFF. The CDR3 DNA sequence: TGTGCCAGCAGCCAAGATGCGGAGCGGGAGAGGGTAAGTGAGCAGTTCTTC.

The J gene is TRBJ2-7, the V gene TRBV15; a possible D gene is TRBD2 (5 bases). Trimming left V 0 bases short and J 11 bases short, with 11 bases between. CDR3 length: 12 amino acids. The germline V gene has CDR1 LNHNV and CDR2 YYDKDF (reference sequence). Here the CDR3 reads CATSRDKGLEYF. For the CDR3, the DNA is TGTGCCACCAGCAGAGATAAAGGACTGGAGTACTTC.

The chain combines TRBV7-9 with TRBJ1-2; D ambiguous. Trimming left V 11 bases short and J 4 bases short, with 17 bases between. The CDR3 runs 13 residues. Germline CDR1 is SEHNR and CDR2 is FQNEAQ (reference sequence). The CDR3 DNA follows: TGTGCCGGCCTTCGTTCGGGGTTCTATGGCTACACCTTC. Translation gives CAGLRSGFYGYTF.

In this sample, this clone turned up a few times. J is TRBJ2-7 and V is TRBV12-5; 9 bases line up with TRBD2. The CDR3 loop spans 16 amino acids. The germline CDR1 and CDR2 sequences are LGHNT and FRNRAP. The trim removed 0 bases at V and 5 bases at J, leaving 8 bases unmatched. CDR3 coding DNA: TGTGCTAGTGGTTTGGTACTCGGCGGGAGGGTCAACGAGCAGTACTTC. Protein product: CASGLVLGGRVNEQYF.

The chain combines TRBV9 with TRBJ2-1; D possibly corresponds to TRBD1 (6 bases). Germline lookup yields CDR1 SGDLS and CDR2 YYNGEE. Trimming cost V 7 bases and J 1 base, with 21 bases left between them. This CDR3 contains 17 residues. The CDR3 DNA sequence: TGTGCCAGCTGTCACTCTCAGGGGTCCCCATCCTACAATGAGCAGTTCTTC. Protein: CASCHSQGSPSYNEQFF.

The V gene is TRBV5-1, the J gene TRBJ2-7; 8 bases align to TRBD1. J was trimmed by 0 bases and V by 0 bases; bases with no gene match: 11. CDR3 length: 18 residues. The germline gives CDR1 SGHRS, CDR2 YFSETQ. In nucleotides, the CDR3 is TGCGCCAGCAGCTTGGGGACAGGGTATCCTTCGAGCTCCTACGAGCAGTACTTC. This encodes CASSLGTGYPSSSYEQYF. Combining the CDR3 with reference TRBV5-1 and TRBJ2-7 gives the whole variable domain KAGVTQTPRYLIKTRGQQVTLSCSPISGHRSVSWYQQTPGQGLQFLFEYFSETQRNKGNFPGRFSGRQFSNSRSEMNVSTLELGDSALYLCASSLGTGYPSSSYEQYFGPGTRLTVT.

The chain recombines TRBV5-1 with TRBJ2-7; no reliable D call. Trimming stripped 1 base from V and 11 bases from J, with 16 bases between. The V gene's germline CDR1 is SGHRS and CDR2 YFSETQ. The CDR3 contains 13 residues. In nucleotides, the CDR3 is TGCGCCAGCAGCTTGTCCCAACAGAATCTTGAGTACTTC. It encodes CASSLSQQNLEYF.

The chain is built from TRBV7-2 and TRBJ2-2; 9 bases agree with TRBD1. Trimming took 6 bases from V and 6 from J; bases not matched to a gene: 8. CDR1 is SGHTA and CDR2 is FQGNSA in the germline V gene. The CDR3 consists of 15 residues. The CDR3 DNA is TGTGCCAGCAGAGGACAGGGGCAGGTTTCCGGGGAGCTGTTTTTT. It encodes CASRGQGQVSGELFF.

The rearrangement joins TRBV5-1 to TRBJ2-5, with D perhaps TRBD2 (5 bases). CDR1 and CDR2 (germline): SGHRS, YFSETQ. CDR3 length: 14 amino acids. V lost 0 bases and J 5 bases, leaving 11 bases between the germline ends. As DNA, the CDR3 is TGCGCCAGCAGCTTGGGGGCAACGGGGGAGACCCAGTACTTC. Protein product: CASSLGATGETQYF.

The chain recombines TRBV11-2 with TRBJ2-5; 7 bases align to TRBD2. Germline-derived CDR1 and CDR2 are SGHAT and FQNNGV. V gave up 2 bases and J gave up 4 bases; unmatched junction bases: 1. The CDR3 length is 13 residues. CDR3 amino acids: CASSLREGETQYF. The CDR3 DNA is TGTGCCAGCAGCTTAAGGGAGGGAGAGACCCAGTACTTC.

The chain couples TRBV30 to TRBJ2-2; TRBD1 matches at 10 bases. Unmatched junction bases numbered 9, after V lost 5 bases and J lost 6 bases. Looked up from germline, CDR1 is GTSNPN and CDR2 is SVGIG (reference sequence). The CDR3 sequence is 15 residues long. The CDR3 is CAWSDRGRLAGELFF. The CDR3 bases are TGTGCCTGGTCAGACAGGGGGCGCTTAGCCGGGGAGCTGTTTTTT. Looking up the rest from reference TRBV30 and TRBJ2-2 gives the full variable domain: SQTIHQWPATLVQPVGSPLSLECTVEGTSNPNLYWYRQAAGRGLQLLFYSVGIGQISSEVPQNLSASRPQDRQFILSSKKLLLSDSGFYLCAWSDRGRLAGELFFGEGSRLTVL.

DNA of the CDR3: TGTGCCAGCAGTGAAGGCCTAGGAGCGGGACCCCAGTACTTC. As protein: CASSEGLGAGPQYF. The chain has TRBV6-1 and TRBJ2-5; 7 positions agree with TRBD2. V shed 1 base and J 9 bases; nucleotides not matched to a gene: 8. Germline V gene sequence: CDR1 MNHNS, CDR2 SASEGT. The CDR3 has 14 residues.

The gene calls are TRBV20-1 and TRBJ2-5; D gene unclear. The V gene's germline CDR1 is DFQATT and CDR2 SNEGSKA (reference sequence). The CDR3 contains 11 residues. Trimming removed 1 base from V and 5 bases from J, with 5 bases in between. CDR3 amino acids: CSARGEETQYF. The CDR3 DNA reads as TGCAGTGCTAGAGGAGAGGAGACCCAGTACTTC.

This chain uses TRBV13 with TRBJ2-7, with TRBD1 matching over 7 bases. CDR3 length: 14 residues. J gave up 2 bases and V 4 bases, and 5 bases lay outside the gene matches. Germline V CDR1 and CDR2: PRHDT, FYEKMQ (reference sequence). CDR3 sequence reads: CASSSWTGPYEQYF. Written as DNA, the CDR3 is TGTGCCAGCAGCTCGTGGACAGGCCCCTACGAGCAGTACTTC.

V gene TRBV2 combines with J gene TRBJ2-7; D is perhaps TRBD2 (5 bases). V shed 3 bases and J shed 8 bases, with 11 bases lying between them. The CDR3 runs to 12 residues. The germline gives CDR1 SNHLY, CDR2 FYNNEI. CDR3 amino acids: CASSEDLAKQYF. CDR3 DNA: TGTGCCAGCAGTGAGGACTTGGCAAAGCAGTACTTC.

The chain couples TRBV27 to TRBJ1-1; D is undetermined. Germline CDR1 is MNHEY and CDR2 is SMNVEV (reference sequence). V dropped 6 bases and J dropped 3 bases, with 14 bases sitting between them. CDR3 length equals 14 residues. The DNA of the CDR3 is TGTGCCAGCAGGGTCCGACAAGGCTACACTGAAGCTTTCTTT. This sequence encodes CASRVRQGYTEAFF.

V usage is TRBV24-1 and J usage is TRBJ2-3; 7 nucleotides agree with TRBD1. Germline CDR1 KGHDR, CDR2 SFDVKD. The CDR3 loop spans 13 amino acids. Trimming at V came to 10 bases and at J to 1 base, leaving 4 bases not matched to a gene. The DNA of the CDR3 is TGTGCCACGGGACAGCGAGGCACAGATACGCAGTATTTT. As protein: CATGQRGTDTQYF.

The chain employs TRBV19 and TRBJ2-7, with D perhaps matching TRBD2 (7 bases). The ends were cut back, 3 bases at V and 3 bases at J, with 15 bases in the middle. Germline lookup yields CDR1 LNHDA and CDR2 SQIVND (reference sequence). This CDR3 is 15 amino acids long. This chain's CDR3 is CASSIEAGEGYEQYF. The CDR3 DNA reads TGTGCCAGTAGTATCGAAGCAGGGGAGGGCTACGAGCAGTACTTC.

The rearrangement links TRBV19 to TRBJ2-2, with 9 bases fitting TRBD1. Germline trimming cut 7 bases from V and 1 base from J; bases unmatched to any gene: 7. This CDR3 is built from 16 residues. Germline lookup yields CDR1 LNHDA and CDR2 SQIVND (reference sequence). This CDR3 is CASNYRDRVNTGELFF. CDR3 DNA: TGTGCCAGTAATTATAGGGACAGGGTGAACACCGGGGAGCTGTTTTTT.

This chain connects TRBV6-5 to TRBJ2-7; TRBD1 matches at 7 bases. V was pared by 2 bases and J by 7 bases, with 5 bases of the junction left unmatched. The CDR3 loop spans 13 amino acids. From germline, CDR1 is MNHEY and CDR2 SVGAGI. The CDR3 coding sequence is TGTGCCAGCAGTTACGGGGACAGAAAGGAGCAGTACTTC. Translating gives CASSYGDRKEQYF.

The chain combines TRBV4-1 with TRBJ2-5; tentative D call: TRBD2 (6 bases). V lost 1 base and J lost 0, with 9 bases in between. The germline V gene has CDR1 MGHRA and CDR2 YSYEKL. The CDR3 contains 15 residues. Here the CDR3 DNA reads TGCGCCAGCAGCCAAGGCTGGACTAACCAAGAGACCCAGTACTTC. Translation gives CASSQGWTNQETQYF.

The V call is TRBV28, the J call TRBJ1-2; 7 bases match TRBD1. This CDR3 comprises 14 residues. With 6 bases clipped from V and 0 bases from J, the junction kept 4 bases outside the gene matches. The germline gives CDR1 MDHEN, CDR2 SYDVKM. The DNA of the CDR3 is TGTGCCAGCAGAGCCGGGACAGCTAACTATGGCTACACCTTC. Its protein product is CASRAGTANYGYTF.

The chain employs TRBV6-5 and TRBJ1-2; 10 bases agree with TRBD1. Trimming took 4 bases from V and 2 from J; bases not matched to a gene: 1. Germline V gene sequence: CDR1 MNHEY, CDR2 SVGAGI. This CDR3 comprises 14 residues. DNA for the CDR3: TGTGCCAGCAGTTCGGGACAGGGGAACTATGGCTACACCTTC. Protein: CASSSGQGNYGYTF.

This chain uses TRBV19 with TRBJ2-1; D is perhaps TRBD2 (6 bases). This CDR3 has 14 amino acids. The V gene's germline CDR1 is LNHDA and CDR2 SQIVND (reference sequence). V lost 6 bases to trimming and J lost 4 bases, with 13 bases between them. The CDR3 sequence is CASRGGTLYNEQFF. The CDR3 bases are TGTGCCAGTAGGGGGGGAACCCTTTACAATGAGCAGTTCTTC.

The chain combines TRBV6-2 or TRBV6-3 with TRBJ1-2; D is uncertain. The CDR3 is 13 residues long. CDR1 is MNHEY, CDR2 SVGEGT, per germline. Trimming removed 2 bases from V and 3 bases from J, with 7 bases in between. The CDR3 nucleotides are TGTGCCAGCAGTTACGAAAGCTACTATGGCTACACCTTC. It translates to CASSYESYYGYTF.

The V and J genes are TRBV7-2 and TRBJ1-2; 10 bases agree with TRBD1. Trimming removed 5 bases from V and 6 bases from J; junction bases left unmatched: 6. CDR3 length: 14 residues. Germline V gene lookup returns CDR1 SGHTA and CDR2 FQGNSA. Here the CDR3 DNA reads TGTGCCAGCAGCGTAGACAGGGGGCCGCATGGCTACACCTTC. Amino acids: CASSVDRGPHGYTF.

The J gene is TRBJ1-6, the V gene TRBV10-3, with TRBD1 matching 7 bases. The CDR3 runs 16 residues. After removal of 0 bases from V and 7 bases from J, the junction contained 6 bases not matched to a gene. Germline CDR1 reads ENHRY; CDR2 reads SYGVKD. CDR3 in amino acids: CAISESRGQRNSPLHF. DNA of the CDR3: TGTGCCATCAGTGAGTCGAGGGGGCAGAGAAATTCACCCCTCCACTTT.

The chain uses TRBV29-1 and TRBJ2-4, with 7 bases aligning to TRBD2. Germline values: CDR1 SQVTM, CDR2 ANQGSEA. With 6 bases clipped from V and 4 bases from J, the junction kept 9 bases outside the gene matches. The CDR3 runs to 14 residues. The CDR3 sequence is CSVGGGLEKNIQYF. Here the CDR3 DNA reads TGCAGCGTCGGCGGGGGACTGGAAAAAAACATTCAGTACTTC.